The 31 T cell receptor beta chains below were found in one sample sequenced in a study of blood T cell repertoires in COVID-19. Clones were read by immunoSEQ multiplex PCR, and TCRdb kept only the in-frame ones, dropping some. The table lists some 320,000 clones, around 87% of them singletons. The source material was peripheral blood. The receptors come from a woman in her fifties or sixties who had recovered from COVID-19.

The count of this clone is one. The CDR3: CASRDSRGYSPLHF. CDR3 DNA: TGTGCCAGCAGGGACTCTCGGGGATACTCACCCCTCCACTTT. This chain links TRBV6-5 with TRBJ1-6; D remains ambiguous. Between the trimmed V and J ends, which lost 6 bases and 10 bases, there was a span of 16 bases. The CDR3 loop spans 14 amino acids. The V gene's germline CDR1 is MNHEY and CDR2 SVGAGI.

The DNA for the CDR3 is TGCGCCAGCAGCTTGGGGCCGGGACAGGGGGCGCGGGAGACCCAGTACTTC. Its translation is CASSLGPGQGARETQYF. The genes are TRBV5-1 and TRBJ2-5, with TRBD1 matching over 12 bases. CDR3 size: 17 residues. Per the germline V gene, CDR1 is SGHRS and CDR2 is YFSETQ. The junction had 8 bases not matched to a gene; V was cut back by 0 bases and J by 5 bases.

The chain links TRBV12-3 or TRBV12-4 to TRBJ2-5; D remains unclear. V lost 2 bases and J 5 bases, leaving 6 bases between the germline ends. This CDR3 has 12 residues. CDR3: CASSLSRETQYF. The DNA for the CDR3 is TGTGCCAGCAGTTTAAGTCGGGAGACCCAGTACTTC.

J is TRBJ2-5 and V is TRBV10-2, with TRBD1 as a possible D gene (7 bases). Per germline, CDR1 WSHSY and CDR2 SAAADI. The V and J ends lost 7 bases and 1 base respectively, with 16 bases between them. The CDR3 is 15 residues long. The chain's CDR3 is CASTTGAGGQETQYF. CDR3 in DNA: TGCGCCAGCACGACGGGGGCAGGGGGCCAAGAGACCCAGTACTTC.

The chain employs TRBV27 and TRBJ2-3; weak D call: TRBD1 (5 bases). The CDR3 has 13 residues. The V gene lost 3 bases and the J gene lost 6 bases, with 10 bases spanning the gap. CDR1 is MNHEY, CDR2 SMNVEV, per germline (reference sequence). The CDR3 DNA is TGTGCCAGCAGTTTCCGTGGGGCGGATACGCAGTATTTT. Protein sequence: CASSFRGADTQYF.

The chain carries TRBV19 and TRBJ1-5; D is undetermined. Germline V gene sequence: CDR1 LNHDA, CDR2 SQIVND (reference sequence). Deletions cut 4 bases from V and 5 bases from J, with 9 bases between. The CDR3 spans 13 residues. This CDR3 is CASSRREDQPQHF. The CDR3 DNA reads TGTGCCAGTAGTAGGAGGGAGGATCAGCCCCAGCATTTT.

This clone was counted a few times. The rearrangement uses TRBV6-2 or TRBV6-3 and TRBJ1-5, with D possibly TRBD1 on 6 matching bases. The V and J ends lost 6 bases and 0 bases respectively, with 18 bases between them. The CDR3 runs 17 residues. Germline V CDR1 and CDR2: MNHEY, SVGEGT. The CDR3 DNA is TGTGCCAGCAGCCTTAACCCTCAGGGGTTTAGCAATCAGCCCCAGCATTTT. Encoded protein: CASSLNPQGFSNQPQHF.

This clone was found once. The rearrangement uses TRBV28 and TRBJ2-7, with 10 bases that match TRBD2. The V segment lost 7 bases and the J segment 4 bases; nucleotides outside the gene matches: 7. This CDR3 is built from 14 residues. The V gene's germline CDR1 is MDHEN and CDR2 SYDVKM. The CDR3 spells CASTVLAGAYEQYF. Written as DNA, the CDR3 is TGTGCCAGCACCGTCCTAGCGGGAGCATACGAGCAGTACTTC. Drawing the rest from reference TRBV28 and TRBJ2-7, the complete variable domain is DVKVTQSSRYLVKRTGEKVFLECVQDMDHENMFWYRQDPGLGLRLIYFSYDVKMKEKGDIPEGYSVSREKKERFSLILESASTNQTSMYLCASTVLAGAYEQYFGPGTRLTVT.

Note on this clone: The sample holds other DNA sequences that translate to the same CDR3. V and J are TRBV5-1 and TRBJ1-1; 7 bases match TRBD1. The V and J ends lost 4 bases and 4 bases, in that order; junction bases with no gene match: 7. Germline-derived CDR1 and CDR2 are SGHRS and YFSETQ. CDR3 length: 14 amino acids. The CDR3 sequence: CASSATGAGTEAFF. The CDR3 nucleotides are TGCGCCAGCAGCGCTACAGGGGCGGGCACTGAAGCTTTCTTT.

The chain has TRBV15 and TRBJ1-4, with 9 bases identical to TRBD1. After removal of 1 base from V and 5 bases from J, the junction contained 2 bases not matched to a gene. Germline lookup yields CDR1 LNHNV and CDR2 YYDKDF (reference sequence). The CDR3 contains 15 residues. CDR3 loop: CATSRGDRENEKLFF. For the CDR3, the DNA is TGTGCCACCAGCAGAGGGGACAGGGAAAATGAAAAACTGTTTTTT.

CDR3 in amino acids: CASSSSSWSGEQFF. The CDR3 nucleotides are TGTGCCAGCAGTTCCTCCTCTTGGTCAGGTGAGCAGTTCTTC. The chain employs TRBV28 and TRBJ2-1; no reliable D call. V was clipped by 4 bases and J by 9 bases, with 16 bases between them. The CDR3 is 14 amino acids. Germline V gives CDR1 MDHEN, CDR2 SYDVKM.

J is TRBJ1-3 and V is TRBV30; D is ambiguous. The length of the CDR3 is 12 residues. Germline CDR1 GTSNPN, CDR2 SVGIG (reference sequence). The V end lost 4 bases, the J end lost 4 bases, and 8 bases lay between the germline ends. The chain's CDR3 is CAWISGGNTIYF. In DNA form, the CDR3 reads TGTGCCTGGATTTCCGGGGGAAACACCATATATTTT.

The V gene is TRBV7-8, the J gene TRBJ2-1; 9 positions match TRBD2. Per germline, CDR1 SGHVS and CDR2 FQNEAQ. The CDR3 has 16 residues. Trimming removed 2 bases from V and 2 bases from J; junction bases left unmatched: 4. In nucleotides, the CDR3 is TGTGCCAGCAGCTTATTAGCGGGAGTAACCTACAATGAGCAGTTCTTC. Translating it yields CASSLLAGVTYNEQFF.

This clone was found a few times. The chain has TRBV7-9 and TRBJ2-7; 7 bases line up with TRBD1. The V gene's germline CDR1 is SEHNR and CDR2 FQNEAQ (reference sequence). V lost 7 bases to trimming and J lost 0 bases; unmatched junction nucleotides: 9. The CDR3 sequence is 15 residues long. Written as DNA, the CDR3 is TGTGCCAGCAACCCTTGGGACAGAACCTCCTACGAGCAGTACTTC. Amino acids: CASNPWDRTSYEQYF.

The chain links TRBV19 to TRBJ1-1, with D possibly matching TRBD1 (5 bases). V shed 6 bases and J shed 3 bases, with 14 bases lying between them. The CDR3 has 14 amino acids. The germline gives CDR1 LNHDA, CDR2 SQIVND (reference sequence). CDR3 amino acids: CASRTDSSDTEAFF. The CDR3 DNA sequence: TGTGCCAGTAGGACCGACAGCTCCGACACTGAAGCTTTCTTT.

Notes on this clone: Its ends do not fully match the called genes, so a read error is possible. The V call is TRBV6-1, the J call TRBJ2-7; 10 positions match TRBD1. The CDR3 contains 12 residues. Germline CDR1 reads MNHNS; CDR2 reads SASEGT. For the CDR3, the DNA is TGTGCCAGCAGGGACCCGGGACAGGGGACACACTTC. It translates to CASRDPGQGTHF.

The chain is built from TRBV5-5 and TRBJ2-5; 8 positions agree with TRBD2. CDR1 is SGHKS, CDR2 YYEKEE, per germline (reference sequence). V lost 5 bases, J lost 5 bases, and 8 bases stayed unmatched. The CDR3 runs 14 residues. CDR3 sequence reads: CASSQGQRGETQYF. The CDR3 bases are TGTGCCAGCAGTCAAGGACAGCGGGGGGAGACCCAGTACTTC.

This chain uses TRBV6-5 with TRBJ2-2, with D hard to call. V lost 2 bases and J 0 bases, leaving 7 bases between the germline ends. The CDR3 contains 15 residues. Germline V CDR1 and CDR2: MNHEY, SVGAGI. DNA of the CDR3: TGTGCCAGCAGTTACCGACTCGCGAACACCGGGGAGCTGTTTTTT. Residues: CASSYRLANTGELFF.

CDR3 sequence: CASSPLDDRASGYTF. The CDR3 bases are TGTGCCAGCAGCCCCCTGGATGACAGGGCTAGTGGCTACACCTTC. The chain couples TRBV6-5 to TRBJ1-2; the match to TRBD1 covers 7 bases. CDR1 MNHEY and CDR2 SVGAGI come from the germline V gene. This CDR3 region has 15 residues. V was clipped by 6 bases and J by 7 bases; unmatched bases: 14.

The rearrangement uses TRBV29-1 and TRBJ1-1, with TRBD1 as a possible D gene (5 bases). The V and J ends lost 7 bases and 1 base respectively, with 13 bases between them. The V gene's germline CDR1 is SQVTM and CDR2 ANQGSEA. CDR3 length: 13 amino acids. The CDR3 DNA is TGCAGCGGTGCTCAGACAGCGAACACTGAAGCTTTCTTT. Protein sequence: CSGAQTANTEAFF.

The chain has TRBV28 and TRBJ2-3; 8 nucleotides align to TRBD2. The ends lost 6 bases at V and 5 bases at J; junction bases unmatched: 10. This CDR3 contains 15 residues. Germline-derived CDR1 and CDR2 are MDHEN and SYDVKM. The CDR3 nucleotides are TGTGCCAGCAGCCTAGGGGCGGGGGGCAAAGATACGCAGTATTTT. Translation: CASSLGAGGKDTQYF.

The chain joins TRBV15 to TRBJ2-7, with 7 nucleotides matching TRBD2. Germline CDR1 and CDR2: LNHNV and YYDKDF (reference sequence). The V and J ends lost 0 bases and 2 bases, in that order; junction bases with no gene match: 13. CDR3 length equals 18 residues. The CDR3 spells CATSREPPLAAYPYEQYF. CDR3 DNA sequence: TGTGCCACCAGCAGAGAGCCCCCTCTAGCGGCGTACCCCTACGAGCAGTACTTC.

This chain links TRBV30 with TRBJ1-2; 8 bases are a match to TRBD1. Germline V CDR1 and CDR2: GTSNPN, SVGIG (reference sequence). V lost 2 bases to trimming and J lost 6 bases; unmatched junction nucleotides: 2. The CDR3 is 12 amino acids. CDR3 residues: CAWSSGGHGYTF. As DNA, the CDR3 is TGTGCCTGGAGTTCAGGGGGCCATGGCTACACCTTC.

The chain carries TRBV7-2 and TRBJ2-1; possibly TRBD1 for D (6 bases). Trimming took off 3 bases at V and 5 bases at J, with 14 bases between the two ends. This CDR3 spans 15 amino acids. CDR1 and CDR2 (germline): SGHTA, FQGNSA. The CDR3 here is CASSFRVAGDNEQFF. In nucleotides, the CDR3 is TGTGCCAGCAGCTTCCGGGTGGCAGGGGACAATGAGCAGTTCTTC.

The V gene is TRBV4-2, the J gene TRBJ2-7; 7 nucleotides match TRBD1. Germline V gene data show CDR1 as LGHNA and CDR2 as YNFKEQ. Losses at the gene ends were 1 base for V and 5 bases for J; bases not matched to a gene: 2. The CDR3 is 13 amino acids. CDR3 loop: CASSQGTGDEQYF. The CDR3 DNA is TGTGCCAGCAGCCAAGGGACAGGTGACGAGCAGTACTTC.

This clone was recorded once. This chain connects TRBV18 to TRBJ1-1; D is unresolved. The CDR3 is made up of 13 amino acids. The V end was cut by 3 bases, the J end by 0 bases, with 5 bases between. Per the germline V gene, CDR1 is KGHSH and CDR2 is LQKENI. The CDR3 nucleotides read TGTGCCAGCTCACCTCGGGTGAACACTGAAGCTTTCTTT. It specifies CASSPRVNTEAFF.

The rearrangement uses TRBV4-3 and TRBJ2-5, with D possibly TRBD2 on 6 matching bases. CDR3 length: 15 residues. Germline loops: CDR1 LGHNA, CDR2 YSLEER. V gave up 2 bases and J gave up 4 bases, with 14 bases separating them. The CDR3 DNA reads TGCGCCAGCAGCCAATCCGGGACTTATGGAGAGACCCAGTACTTC. It yields the protein CASSQSGTYGETQYF.

V and J are TRBV7-9 and TRBJ1-2, with 8 bases identical to TRBD1. Per germline, CDR1 SEHNR and CDR2 FQNEAQ (reference sequence). The CDR3 sequence is 13 residues long. J gave up 8 bases and V 4 bases, and 6 bases lay outside the gene matches. The CDR3 nucleotides read TGTGCCAGCAGCTCTTCGACAGGGGAAGGCTACACCTTC. Translated: CASSSSTGEGYTF. Together with reference TRBV7-9 and TRBJ1-2, the CDR3 gives the full variable domain: DTGVSQNPRHKITKRGQNVTFRCDPISEHNRLYWYRQTLGQGPEFLTYFQNEAQLEKSRLLSDRFSAERPKGSFSTLEIQRTEQGDSAMYLCASSSSTGEGYTFGSGTRLTVV.

This chain uses TRBV11-2 with TRBJ2-7, with 10 bases that match TRBD1. The CDR3 is 14 amino acids. Germline V gene data show CDR1 as SGHAT and CDR2 as FQNNGV. The V and J ends lost 4 bases and 7 bases, in that order; junction bases with no gene match: 7. DNA of the CDR3: TGTGCCAGCAGCTCGGGACAGGGGTCGTGGGAGCAGTACTTC. This gives the protein CASSSGQGSWEQYF.

The V and J genes are TRBV18 and TRBJ2-6, with 9 bases fitting TRBD1. CDR1 is KGHSH, CDR2 LQKENI, per germline. J lost 0 bases, V lost 4 bases, and 7 bases had no gene match. The CDR3 spans 18 residues. CDR3 sequence reads: CASSLGDRANSGANVLTF. The DNA for the CDR3 is TGTGCCAGCTCACTAGGGGACAGGGCTAACTCTGGGGCCAACGTCCTGACTTTC.

This chain links TRBV4-3 with TRBJ2-2, with 10 nucleotides matching TRBD2. The V gene's germline CDR1 is LGHNA and CDR2 YSLEER. The V and J ends lost 0 bases and 2 bases, in that order; junction bases with no gene match: 6. The CDR3 spans 18 residues. The CDR3 coding sequence is TGCGCCAGCAGCCAAGACCTTGTAGCGGGAGGTAACACCGGGGAGCTGTTTTTT. Translating gives CASSQDLVAGGNTGELFF.